This entry describes one T cell receptor (beta chain). Its antigen is unknown. These data originate in a study of vaccination and CD4 T cells after COVID-19. Documented treatment: roughly ten-day PBMC culture with coronavirus spike peptide pools or control peptides (ViraFEST assay). The Oncomine TCR Beta short-read assay was what sequenced the DNA obtained from cultured CD4+ T cells. TCRdb re-called the PCR reads with MiXCR, one entry per CDR3 protein. The data contain roughly 15,000 distinct CDR3 sequences, roughly half of them seen just once; the ten biggest clones take up roughly a tenth. Broader study findings: Early post-infection timepoints were not included, and relatively few convalescent patients were studied. A nonsignificant rise from around 20 to 38 was seen in the median number of SARS-CoV-2-reactive clonotypes.

Germline lookup yields CDR1 DFQATT and CDR2 SNEGSKA (reference sequence). V lost 6 bases, J lost 2 bases, and 6 bases stayed unmatched. The CDR3 length is 16 residues. The receptor was derived from a human donor who had recovered from COVID-19. The sequenced sample consisted of CD4+ T cells from blood, cultured in vitro. The chain joins TRBV20-1 to TRBJ2-5; 16 positions match TRBD2. The CDR3 region is CSAGTSGRGGQETQYF. DNA of the CDR3: TGCAGTGCCGGGACTAGCGGGAGGGGTGGGCAAGAGACCCAGTACTTC.